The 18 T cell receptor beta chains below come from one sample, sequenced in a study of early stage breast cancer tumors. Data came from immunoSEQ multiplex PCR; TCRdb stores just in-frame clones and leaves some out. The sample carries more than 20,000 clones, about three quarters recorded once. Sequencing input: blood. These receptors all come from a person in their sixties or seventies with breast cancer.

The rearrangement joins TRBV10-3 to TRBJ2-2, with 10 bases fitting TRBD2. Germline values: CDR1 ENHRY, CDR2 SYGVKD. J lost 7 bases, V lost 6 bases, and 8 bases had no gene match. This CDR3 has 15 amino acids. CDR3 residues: CAISETGTSDGELFF. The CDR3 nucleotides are TGTGCCATCAGCGAAACCGGGACTAGCGACGGGGAGCTGTTTTTT.

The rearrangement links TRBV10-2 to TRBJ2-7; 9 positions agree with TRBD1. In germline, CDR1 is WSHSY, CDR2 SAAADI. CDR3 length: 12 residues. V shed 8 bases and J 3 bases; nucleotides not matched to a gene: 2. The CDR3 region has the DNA TGCGCCAGCTGGGACAGGGACTACGAGCAGTACTTC. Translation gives CASWDRDYEQYF.

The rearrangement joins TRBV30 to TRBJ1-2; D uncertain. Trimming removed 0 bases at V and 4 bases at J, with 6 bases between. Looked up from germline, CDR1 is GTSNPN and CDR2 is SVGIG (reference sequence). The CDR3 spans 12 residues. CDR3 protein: CAWSVPGYGYTF. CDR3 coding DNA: TGTGCCTGGAGTGTACCTGGCTATGGCTACACCTTC.

This CDR3 reads CASSRGSLSYNEQFF. The CDR3 DNA is TGTGCCAGCAGTCGAGGGAGTCTGTCCTACAATGAGCAGTTCTTC. This chain links TRBV5-6 with TRBJ2-1, with D possibly being TRBD2 (5 bases). Trimming shortened V by 5 bases and J by 1 base, and 13 bases separated the two germline ends. The CDR3 spans 15 residues. CDR1 and CDR2 (germline): SGHDT, YYEEEE.

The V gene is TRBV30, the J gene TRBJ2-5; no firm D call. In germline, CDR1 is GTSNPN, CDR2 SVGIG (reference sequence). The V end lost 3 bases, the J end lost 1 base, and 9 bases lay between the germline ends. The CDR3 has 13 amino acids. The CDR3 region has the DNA TGTGCCTGGAGAATTTGGATCCAAGAGACCCAGTACTTC. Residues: CAWRIWIQETQYF.

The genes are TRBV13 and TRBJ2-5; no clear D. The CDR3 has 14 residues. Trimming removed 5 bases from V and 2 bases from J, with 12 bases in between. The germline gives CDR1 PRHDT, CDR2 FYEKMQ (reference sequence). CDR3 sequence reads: CASSPGRTQETQYF. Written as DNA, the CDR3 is TGTGCCAGCAGCCCCGGACGGACGCAAGAGACCCAGTACTTC.

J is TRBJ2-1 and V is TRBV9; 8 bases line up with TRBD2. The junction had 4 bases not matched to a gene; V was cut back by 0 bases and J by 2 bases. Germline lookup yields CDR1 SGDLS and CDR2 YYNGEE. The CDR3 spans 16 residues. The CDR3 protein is CASSVGPAGAYNEQFF. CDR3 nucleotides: TGTGCCAGCAGCGTAGGACCAGCGGGGGCCTACAATGAGCAGTTCTTC.

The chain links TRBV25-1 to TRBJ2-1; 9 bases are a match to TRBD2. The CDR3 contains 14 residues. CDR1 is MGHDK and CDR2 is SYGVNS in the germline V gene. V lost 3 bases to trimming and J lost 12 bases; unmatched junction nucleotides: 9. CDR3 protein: CASSEISSGRGQFF. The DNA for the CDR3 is TGTGCCAGCAGTGAGATAAGTAGCGGGAGAGGGCAGTTCTTC.

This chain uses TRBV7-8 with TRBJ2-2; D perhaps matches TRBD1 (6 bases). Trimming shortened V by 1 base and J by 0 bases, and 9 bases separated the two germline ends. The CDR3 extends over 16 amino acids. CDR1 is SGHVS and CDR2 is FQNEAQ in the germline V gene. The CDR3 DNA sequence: TGTGCCAGCAGCTTAGAGACAGGTGCGAACACCGGGGAGCTGTTTTTT. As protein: CASSLETGANTGELFF.

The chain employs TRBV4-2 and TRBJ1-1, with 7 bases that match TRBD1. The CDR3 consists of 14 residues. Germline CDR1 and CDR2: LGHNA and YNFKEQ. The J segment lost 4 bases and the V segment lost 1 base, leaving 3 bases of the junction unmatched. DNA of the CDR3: TGTGCCAGCAGCCAAGCAGGACAGGTCACTGAAGCTTTCTTT. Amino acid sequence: CASSQAGQVTEAFF.

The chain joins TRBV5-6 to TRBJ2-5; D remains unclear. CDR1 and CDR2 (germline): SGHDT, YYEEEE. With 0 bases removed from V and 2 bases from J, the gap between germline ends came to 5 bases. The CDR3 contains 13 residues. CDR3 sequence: CASSLGRQETQYF. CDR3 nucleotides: TGTGCCAGCAGCTTGGGTAGGCAAGAGACCCAGTACTTC. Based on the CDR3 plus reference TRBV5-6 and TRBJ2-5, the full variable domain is DAGVTQSPTHLIKTRGQQVTLRCSPKSGHDTVSWYQQALGQGPQFIFQYYEEEERQRGNFPDRFSGHQFPNYSSELNVNALLLGDSALYLCASSLGRQETQYFGPGTRLLVL.

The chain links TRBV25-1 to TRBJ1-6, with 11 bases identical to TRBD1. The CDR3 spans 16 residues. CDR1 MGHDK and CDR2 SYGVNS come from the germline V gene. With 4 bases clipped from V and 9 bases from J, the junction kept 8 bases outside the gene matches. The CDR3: CASSARSGTGGSPLHF. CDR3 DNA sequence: TGTGCCAGCAGTGCCAGGTCCGGGACAGGGGGTTCACCCCTCCACTTT.

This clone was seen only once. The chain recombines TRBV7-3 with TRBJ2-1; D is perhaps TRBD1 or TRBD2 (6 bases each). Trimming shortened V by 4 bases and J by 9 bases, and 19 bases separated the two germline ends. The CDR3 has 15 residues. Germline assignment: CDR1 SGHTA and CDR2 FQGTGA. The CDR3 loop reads CASSYGSGGLGEQFF. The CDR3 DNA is TGTGCCAGCAGCTATGGGTCCGGGGGCCTGGGTGAGCAGTTCTTC. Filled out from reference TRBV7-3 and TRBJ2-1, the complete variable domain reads GAGVSQTPSNKVTEKGKYVELRCDPISGHTALYWYRQSLGQGPEFLIYFQGTGAADDSGLPNDRFFAVRPEGSVSTLKIQRTERGDSAVYLCASSYGSGGLGEQFFGPGTRLTVL.

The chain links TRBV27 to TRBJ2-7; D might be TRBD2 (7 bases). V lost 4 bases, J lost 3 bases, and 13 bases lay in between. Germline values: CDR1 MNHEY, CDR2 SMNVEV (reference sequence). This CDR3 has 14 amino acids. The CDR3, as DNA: TGTGCCAGCAGTTGGGGGGGCGCGGGCTACGAGCAGTACTTC. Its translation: CASSWGGAGYEQYF.

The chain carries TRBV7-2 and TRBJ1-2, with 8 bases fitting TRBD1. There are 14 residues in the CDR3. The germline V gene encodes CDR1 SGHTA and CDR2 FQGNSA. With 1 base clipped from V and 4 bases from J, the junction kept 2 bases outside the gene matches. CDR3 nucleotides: TGTGCCAGCAGCTTAGGGACAGGGACCTATGGCTACACCTTC. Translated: CASSLGTGTYGYTF.

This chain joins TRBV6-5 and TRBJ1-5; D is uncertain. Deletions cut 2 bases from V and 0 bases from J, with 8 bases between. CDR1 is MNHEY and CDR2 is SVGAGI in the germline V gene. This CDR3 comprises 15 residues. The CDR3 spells CASSYGFSSNQPQHF. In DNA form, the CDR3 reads TGTGCCAGCAGTTACGGTTTCTCTAGCAATCAGCCCCAGCATTTT.

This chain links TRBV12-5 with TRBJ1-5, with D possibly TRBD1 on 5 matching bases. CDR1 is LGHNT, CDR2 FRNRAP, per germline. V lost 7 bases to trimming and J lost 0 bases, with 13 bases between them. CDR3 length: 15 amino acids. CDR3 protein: CASVLGENSNQPQHF. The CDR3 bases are TGTGCTAGTGTCTTGGGGGAGAATAGCAATCAGCCCCAGCATTTT.

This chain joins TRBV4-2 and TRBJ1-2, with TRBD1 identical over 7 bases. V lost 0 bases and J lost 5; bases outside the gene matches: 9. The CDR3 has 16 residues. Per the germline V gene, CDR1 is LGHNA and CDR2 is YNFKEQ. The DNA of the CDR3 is TGTGCCAGCAGCCAAGATCGAGGGGGCGAAGATTATGGCTACACCTTC. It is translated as CASSQDRGGEDYGYTF.